This T cell receptor gamma chain appears in the sequencing data of a study of in vitro expanded adult blood gammadelta T cells (dated by TCRdb to 2020 to 2021). For the wider study: Cells from each donor were stimulated separately with HMBPP, zoledronate or AbnobaViscum P, and the TRG and TRD CDR3 repertoires were sequenced for each condition. A few subjects were included in the TCR repertoire analysis. The study at large found these results: All repertoires were derived from in vitro expanded cultures of healthy donor cells rather than from mistletoe-treated patients.

This clone is classified as large (0.1 to 1%). Which antigen it targets is not known. There are no base qualities to consult, and no much larger clone falls within one base. According to the study, the label for this sample's treatment or condition signals: AbnobaViscum Pini, a non-fermented European mistletoe (Viscum album, pine host) extract drug, around 970 ug/mL. Before expansion, PBMC were pulsed with roughly 1,000 ug/mL AbnobaViscum P for one day and were then washed three times. Expansion of the cultures lasted around 15 days, and IL-2 was replenished every 3 to 4 days. After the one-day stimulant pulse, cells were washed three times and then cultured in medium containing about 110 U/mL IL-2. Before culture, peripheral blood mononuclear cells were isolated by Lymphoprep gradient centrifugation and were cryopreserved in liquid nitrogen. The library was prepared using 5' RACE. For each sample, the RNeasy Micro Kit was used to extract RNA from some 10,000 sorted cells. To build the libraries, template-switch reverse transcription was performed and then the CDR3gamma and CDR3delta regions were amplified by PCR. Sequencing of the amplicons was done on an Illumina MiSeq with the V2 300 kit, which yielded 150 bp paired-end reads. The paper's data handling went like this. FastQC version 0.11.8 was used to assess read quality. CDR3 sequences were built by aligning reads to GenBank TRG or TRD reference genes using MiXCR version 3.0.3. MiXCR was run with default parameters, except that TRDD assembly used 3 consecutive nucleotides instead of 5. Repertoire analyses, including normalized Shannon-Wiener diversity, clonotype tracking and multidimensional scaling, were performed with VDJtools version 1.2.1 under default settings. Out-of-frame CDR3 sequences and those containing stop codons were excluded from analysis. TCRdb processed the public reads again with the CATT caller, after which rows with matching DNA were combined. None of the V and J calls come from the authors' own analysis; TCRdb made them. The sample's table lists a count of just under 90 gamma-chain clones.

Here the sequenced sample was gamma-delta T cells from peripheral blood expanded in culture, taken from an in vitro culture stimulated with Abnoba P. The TCR originated in an adult in good health.

CDR3 sequence: CALWEVRQELGKKIKVF. The sequenced DNA: TGTGCCTTGTGGGAGGTGCGGCAAGAGTTGGGCAAAAAAATCAAGGTATTT. The rearranged chain carries TRGV9 and TRGJP. Trimming accounts for 0 bases at V and 2 bases at J, while the number of junction bases matched to no gene is 1. CDR3 length: 17 amino acids, cysteine to phenylalanine. Kept here is only the CDR3 DNA, which spans 51 bases and is read in frame from base 1. CDR1 and CDR2 (GITISATS, ISYDGTV) derive from the germline V gene (reference sequence).